This entry is about one T cell receptor beta chain. Original processing methods: Amplifying reference gene primers gave estimates of nucleated cell counts. Generated by immunoSEQ multiplex PCR, the TCRdb table keeps only in-frame clones and is missing some. V and J calls and clone size follow that table, whereas D and trimming were derived from the DNA. The table lists around 300,000 clones, approximately 91% of them singletons, with 1.5% to 2% in the top ten. Recruitment covered fewer than 25 US areas and drew participants whose ages spanned roughly 18 to 100 years. Which cohort a participant joined came from the clinical history participants gave. This sample is part of a study of blood T cell repertoires in COVID-19. Study as a whole: T cells, B-cell-depleted T cells, or PBMCs supplied cDNA or gDNA.

The sequencing input was PBMCs or T cells enriched from blood (not recorded which). The sequence came from a woman between 35 and 50 years old who had recovered from COVID-19.

The CDR3 nucleotides are TGTGCCAGCGGGGGGACAGTGGCAGTTGACCCGAGGACCTTC. Residues: CASGGTVAVDPRTF. The J gene is TRBJ1-2, the V gene TRBV2; 7 bases are shared with TRBD1. CDR1 is SNHLY, CDR2 FYNNEI, per germline. V shed 8 bases and J 14 bases; nucleotides not matched to a gene: 20. This CDR3 has 14 residues.